The subject of this entry is one TCR beta chain. The sample originates from a study of technical replicates of blood from a handful of donors. Sequenced by immunoSEQ multiplex PCR; TCRdb stores in-frame clones only, minus some. This table holds some 83,000 clones, 85% to 95% found once. Trimming pared 1 base from V and 7 bases from J, leaving 19 bases between. The germline gives CDR1 GTSNPN, CDR2 SVGIG (reference sequence). CDR3 length equals 15 residues. The sequence derives from a human donor in good health. The specimen was T cells isolated from PBMCs. The genes are TRBV30 and TRBJ1-2, with D possibly being TRBD1 (6 bases). The CDR3 spells CAWSALSSRGTGYTF. The CDR3 nucleotides are TGTGCCTGGAGTGCTTTATCCTCCAGGGGCACTGGCTACACCTTC.